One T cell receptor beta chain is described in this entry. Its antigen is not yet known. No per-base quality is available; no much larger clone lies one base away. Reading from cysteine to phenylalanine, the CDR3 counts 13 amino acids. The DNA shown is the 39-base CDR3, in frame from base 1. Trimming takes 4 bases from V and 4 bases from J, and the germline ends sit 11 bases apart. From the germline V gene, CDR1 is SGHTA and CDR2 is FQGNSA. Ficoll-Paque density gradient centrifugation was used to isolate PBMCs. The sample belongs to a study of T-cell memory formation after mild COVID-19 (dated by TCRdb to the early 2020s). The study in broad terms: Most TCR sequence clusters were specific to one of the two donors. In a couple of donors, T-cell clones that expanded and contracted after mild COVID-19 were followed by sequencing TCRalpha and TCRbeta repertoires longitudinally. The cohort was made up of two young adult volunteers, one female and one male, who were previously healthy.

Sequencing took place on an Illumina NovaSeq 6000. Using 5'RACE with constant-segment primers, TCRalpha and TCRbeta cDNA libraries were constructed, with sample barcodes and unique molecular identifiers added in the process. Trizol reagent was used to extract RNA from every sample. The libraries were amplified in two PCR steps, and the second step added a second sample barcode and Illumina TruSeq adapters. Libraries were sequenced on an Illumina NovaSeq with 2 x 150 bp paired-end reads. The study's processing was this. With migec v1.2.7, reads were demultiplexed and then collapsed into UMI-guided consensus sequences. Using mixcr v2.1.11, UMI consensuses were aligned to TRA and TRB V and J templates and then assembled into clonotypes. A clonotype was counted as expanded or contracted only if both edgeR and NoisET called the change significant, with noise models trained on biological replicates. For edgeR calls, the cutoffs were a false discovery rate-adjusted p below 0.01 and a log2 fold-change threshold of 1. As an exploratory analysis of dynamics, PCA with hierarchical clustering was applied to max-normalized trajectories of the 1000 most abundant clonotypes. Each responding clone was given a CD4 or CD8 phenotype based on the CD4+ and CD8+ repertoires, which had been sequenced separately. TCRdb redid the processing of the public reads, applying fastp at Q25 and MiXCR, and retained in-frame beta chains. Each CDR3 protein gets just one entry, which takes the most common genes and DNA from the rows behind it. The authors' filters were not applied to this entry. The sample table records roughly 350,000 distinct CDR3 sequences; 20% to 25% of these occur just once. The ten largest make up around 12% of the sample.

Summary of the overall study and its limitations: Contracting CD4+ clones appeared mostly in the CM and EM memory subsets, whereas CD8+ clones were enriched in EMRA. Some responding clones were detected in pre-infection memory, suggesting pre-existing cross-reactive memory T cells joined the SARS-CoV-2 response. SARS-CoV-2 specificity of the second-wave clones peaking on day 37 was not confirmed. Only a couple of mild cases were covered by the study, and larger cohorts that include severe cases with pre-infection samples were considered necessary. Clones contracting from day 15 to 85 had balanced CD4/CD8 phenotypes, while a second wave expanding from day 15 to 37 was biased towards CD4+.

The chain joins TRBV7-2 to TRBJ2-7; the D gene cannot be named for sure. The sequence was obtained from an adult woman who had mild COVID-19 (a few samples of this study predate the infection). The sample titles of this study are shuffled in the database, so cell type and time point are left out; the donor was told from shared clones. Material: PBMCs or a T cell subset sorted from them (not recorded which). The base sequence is TGTGCCAGCAGCTCCTCCTTTAGGTACGAGCAGTACTTC. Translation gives CASSSSFRYEQYF.